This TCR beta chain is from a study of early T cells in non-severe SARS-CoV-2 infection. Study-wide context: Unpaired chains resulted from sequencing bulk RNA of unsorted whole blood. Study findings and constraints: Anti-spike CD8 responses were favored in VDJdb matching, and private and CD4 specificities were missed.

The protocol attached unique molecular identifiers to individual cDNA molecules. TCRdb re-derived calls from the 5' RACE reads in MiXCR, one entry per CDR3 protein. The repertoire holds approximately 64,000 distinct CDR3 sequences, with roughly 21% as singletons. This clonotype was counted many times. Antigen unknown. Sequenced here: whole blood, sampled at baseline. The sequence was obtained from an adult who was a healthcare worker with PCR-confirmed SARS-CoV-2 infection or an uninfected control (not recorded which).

CDR3 in amino acids: CASSFWTGGGEKLFF. CDR3 in DNA: TGTGCCAGCAGTTTTTGGACAGGGGGAGGAGAAAAACTGTTTTTT. The chain couples TRBV28 to TRBJ1-4; 10 bases line up with TRBD1. The V gene's germline CDR1 is MDHEN and CDR2 SYDVKM. The CDR3 is 15 residues long. V dropped 3 bases and J dropped 8; count of bases not matched to a gene: 6.